This is a list of T cell receptor beta chains from one sample in a study of OX40 agonist ivuxolimab in advanced cancers. This table comes from immunoSEQ multiplex PCR, and its TCRdb copy is limited to in-frame clones, with some not included. Here the sample spans around 74,000 clones, around 93% being singletons. The sequences come from CD4+ or CD8+ T cells sorted from blood, collected in a trial of the OX40 agonist ivuxolimab. All receptors derive from an adult with an advanced solid tumor such as melanoma, head and neck, liver or kidney cancer. Each CDR3 is given with its conserved first and last residue. A D gene is named only where the DNA matches it firmly. Clone size is not always given. Where it is, it says once, few, many or a class for expanded clones.

CDR3aa	CDR3nt	j_gene	v_gene	abundance	d_gene
CATQKQTGTTGYTF	TGTGCCACCCAGAAACAAACCGGGACGACTGGCTACACCTTC	TRBJ1-2	TRBV15	NA	NA
CASSTPWGETQYF	TGTGCCAGTAGTACCCCGTGGGGGGAGACCCAGTACTTC	TRBJ2-5	TRBV19	NA	NA
CASSLGAAGSGANVLTF	TGCGCCAGCAGCCTCGGGGCAGCCGGCTCTGGGGCCAACGTCCTGACTTTC	TRBJ2-6	TRBV4-3	NA	NA
CASSQEVRGKSEKLFF	TGCGCCAGCAGCCAAGAAGTGCGCGGGAAGAGTGAAAAACTGTTTTTT	TRBJ1-4	TRBV4-3	once	NA
CASSNTGELFF	TGTGCCAGCAGTAACACCGGGGAGCTGTTTTTT	TRBJ2-2	TRBV25-1	NA	NA
CAGSYASGRALYEQYF	TGTGCCGGCAGTTACGCAAGCGGGAGGGCCCTCTACGAGCAGTACTTC	TRBJ2-7	TRBV6-6	NA	TRBD2
CASSLDRGQDEQYF	TGTGCCAGCAGTCTGGACAGGGGGCAGGACGAGCAGTACTTC	TRBJ2-7	TRBV30	NA	TRBD1
CASSSTSSPGELFF	TGTGCCAGCAGCTCCACAAGTTCTCCCGGGGAGCTGTTTTTT	TRBJ2-2	TRBV11-3	NA	NA
CASGLEGSTVAYF	TGTGCTAGTGGTTTGGAGGGGTCGACCGTAGCATATTTT	TRBJ2-3	TRBV12-5	NA	NA
CAISQLAGSVEQYF	TGTGCCATCTCCCAGCTAGCGGGGTCCGTCGAGCAGTACTTC	TRBJ2-7	TRBV10-3	NA	TRBD2
CSVEGTGSNYGYTF	TGCAGCGTAGAGGGGACAGGAAGTAACTATGGCTACACCTTC	TRBJ1-2	TRBV29-1	NA	TRBD1
CASSKEGGDRIGGNTIYF	TGTGCCAGCAGCAAAGAAGGTGGCGACAGGATCGGTGGAAACACCATATATTTT	TRBJ1-3	TRBV21-1	NA	NA
CASSRTGSIQETQYF	TGTGCCAGCAGCCGGACAGGTAGTATTCAAGAGACCCAGTACTTC	TRBJ2-5	TRBV6-6	NA	TRBD1
CASSLSSAGEAFF	TGTGCCAGCAGCCTCTCCTCGGCAGGTGAAGCTTTCTTT	TRBJ1-1	TRBV7-8	NA	NA
CASNRLGGEQYF	TGTGCCAGCAACCGACTGGGGGGCGAGCAGTACTTC	TRBJ2-7	TRBV7-8	NA	NA
CASSLLVYEQYF	TGTGCCAGCAGTTTACTAGTCTACGAGCAGTACTTC	TRBJ2-7	TRBV28	NA	NA
CASSPLLLAGGGPDTQYF	TGTGCCAGCTCACCACTGTTACTGGCGGGAGGAGGACCAGATACGCAGTATTTT	TRBJ2-3	TRBV18	NA	TRBD2
CASKDITNQPQHF	TGTGCCAGCAAAGACATCACCAATCAGCCCCAGCATTTT	TRBJ1-5	TRBV6-5	NA	NA
CASSRGDTDTQYF	TGTGCCAGCAGTCGAGGGGATACAGATACGCAGTATTTT	TRBJ2-3	TRBV6-5	NA	NA
CASSPRTGFQDTQYF	TGTGCCAGCAGCCCCCGGACAGGGTTTCAAGATACGCAGTATTTT	TRBJ2-3	TRBV7-9	NA	TRBD1